Listed below are T cell receptor beta chains from one sample, sequenced in a study of cytomegalovirus exposure and HLA in healthy donors. Assay used: immunoSEQ multiplex PCR; TCRdb lists only in-frame clones, some missing. The data hold roughly 110,000 clones, with 71% observed a single time. Sequencing was done on a sample of PBMCs. The source is a female donor in good health and CMV-seronegative. Each CDR3 is given with its conserved first and last residue. The order of the fields is J gene, clone size, V gene, D gene, CDR3 DNA, CDR3 protein. D genes are given only for firm matches. Part of the rows lack a size; the others show once, few, many or a class for expanded clones.

TRBJ1-2 | NA | TRBV19 | TRBD1 | TGTGCCAGTACTCGGGACAGGTCAATCTATGGCTACACCTTC | CASTRDRSIYGYTF
TRBJ2-7 | NA | TRBV7-7 | NA | TGTGCTAGCAGCTTAGCCCCAGGCGAACAAGTACCCTCACCCTACGAGCAGTACTTC | CASSLAPGEQVPSPYEQYF
TRBJ1-5 | NA | TRBV6-4 | TRBD1 | TGTGCCAGCAGTGACTGGGACAGGGGTCGGACCCAGCATTTT | CASSDWDRGRTQHF
TRBJ2-1 | NA | TRBV6-5 | TRBD2 | TGTGCCAGCAGATCGGGACTAGCGGCAAATCATGAGCAGTTCTTC | CASRSGLAANHEQFF
TRBJ2-3 | few | TRBV10-3 | NA | TGTGCCATCAATGGAGACCCCTCCACAGATACGCAGTATTTT | CAINGDPSTDTQYF
TRBJ2-1 | NA | TRBV10-1 | TRBD2 | TGCGCCAGCAGTGGGACTAGCGGGATTAATGAGCAGTTCTTC | CASSGTSGINEQFF
TRBJ2-3 | NA | TRBV5-1 | NA | TGCGCCAGCAGCCGACTACAGTCAACAGATACGCAGTATTTT | CASSRLQSTDTQYF
TRBJ1-3 | NA | TRBV13 | NA | TGTGCCAGCAGCGGTCGACAGTCGAGCTCTGGAAACACCATATATTTT | CASSGRQSSSGNTIYF
TRBJ2-1 | once | TRBV7-2 | NA | TGTGCCAGCAGCACAACAGGGAACTACAATGAGCAGTTCTTC | CASSTTGNYNEQFF
TRBJ2-5 | medium-sized | TRBV5-5 | NA | TGTGCCAGCAGCCCACAGAGCCGGGAGACCCAGTACTTC | CASSPQSRETQYF
TRBJ2-5 | once | TRBV7-2 | NA | TGTGCCAGCAGCTCCTACCCACGCGAAGTGAACCAAGAGACCCAGTACTTC | CASSSYPREVNQETQYF
TRBJ1-2 | few | TRBV29-1 | NA | TGCAGCGTTGGAGGGCGCGACTATGGCTACACCTTC | CSVGGRDYGYTF
TRBJ2-2 | NA | TRBV13 | TRBD2 | TGTGCCAGCAGCTTAGGTGGACTAGCGGGAGGTCGTGTCACCGGGGAGCTGTTTTTT | CASSLGGLAGGRVTGELFF
TRBJ1-2 | NA | TRBV28 | NA | TGTGCCAGCAGTGCCCTATATGGCTACACCTTC | CASSALYGYTF
TRBJ2-1 | NA | TRBV19 | TRBD2 | TGTGCCAGTACCCCGGCGGGGGGAGATACTGAGCAGTTCTTC | CASTPAGGDTEQFF
TRBJ2-7 | NA | TRBV13 | TRBD2 | TGTGCCAGCAGCTTAGGGACTAGCGGGAGGGGTCCGTCCTACGAGCAGTACTTC | CASSLGTSGRGPSYEQYF
TRBJ2-7 | NA | TRBV7-7 | NA | TGTGCCAGCTCCGGTGGCAGGGGCTACGAGCAGTACTTC | CASSGGRGYEQYF
TRBJ2-7 | NA | TRBV5-1 | TRBD1 | TGCGCCAGCAGCTCGGACCCGGGACAGGGGATGTTCCAGTACTTC | CASSSDPGQGMFQYF
TRBJ2-2 | NA | TRBV6-5 | TRBD2 | TGTGCCAGCAGTTACTTCGGTGGGAGGGGTGCCGGGGAGCTGTTTTTT | CASSYFGGRGAGELFF
TRBJ2-5 | once | TRBV10-1 | NA | TGCGCCAGCAGTGCCATCGGGTTAACGAAAGAGACCCAGTACTTC | CASSAIGLTKETQYF
TRBJ1-1 | NA | TRBV7-8 | NA | TGTGCCAGCAGCTTACTGAGAGCTGAAGCTTTCTTT | CASSLLRAEAFF
TRBJ2-1 | NA | TRBV5-8 | NA | TGTGCCAGCAGCTTGGACAAGGGGTGGTATGAGCAGTTCTTC | CASSLDKGWYEQFF
TRBJ1-2 | NA | TRBV30 | TRBD1 | TGTGCCTGGAGTGACCGGGACAGGGAGGATGGCTACACCTTC | CAWSDRDREDGYTF
TRBJ2-5 | NA | TRBV28 | TRBD2 | TGTGCCAGCAGTGAGACTAGCGGCTCACTGGAGGCCCAGTACTTC | CASSETSGSLEAQYF
TRBJ1-1 | NA | TRBV29-1 | NA | TGCAGCGTACGACAGAGTAGGGTTGAAGCTTTCTTT | CSVRQSRVEAFF
TRBJ2-1 | NA | TRBV6-4 | NA | TGTGCCACCTCGAGGATCGTTGGCAATGGTGAGCAGTTCTTC | CATSRIVGNGEQFF
TRBJ1-2 | NA | TRBV5-1 | NA | TGCGCCAGCAGCTTGGGAAGTACGGGAGACAGATATGGCTACACCTTC | CASSLGSTGDRYGYTF
TRBJ2-1 | few | TRBV9 | NA | TGTGCCAGCAGCGTCGAAGGAGCAGGGCAAGGCGATGAGCAGTTCTTC | CASSVEGAGQGDEQFF
TRBJ2-7 | NA | TRBV7-8 | TRBD2 | TGTGCCAGCCGCCCCGGGGGGTCCTACGAGCAGTACTTC | CASRPGGSYEQYF
TRBJ1-1 | NA | TRBV11-3 | NA | TGTGCCAGCAGCTTAAGTTCGGGGGGGGTGGCTGAAGCTTTCTTT | CASSLSSGGVAEAFF
TRBJ1-1 | NA | TRBV28 | NA | TGTGCCAGCACAATCCGGGGAGGGGCCACTGAAGCTTTCTTT | CASTIRGGATEAFF
TRBJ1-2 | few | TRBV30 | NA | TGTGCCTGGAGAAGGGGAGGCTACACCTTC | CAWRRGGYTF
TRBJ1-5 | NA | TRBV6-6 | NA | TGTGCCAGCAGTTACGGCGGACAGCCCCAGCATTTT | CASSYGGQPQHF
TRBJ2-6 | NA | TRBV4-2 | NA | TGTGCCAGCAGCCAAGATTCCCCAGGTGTCTCTGGGGCCAACGTCCTGACTTTC | CASSQDSPGVSGANVLTF
TRBJ2-7 | once | TRBV4-3 | NA | TGCGCCAGCAGCCAAGACTTCGGTGGGAGCCCCTACGAGCAGTACTTC | CASSQDFGGSPYEQYF
TRBJ1-5 | NA | TRBV7-3 | NA | TGTGCCAGCAGCTCTAGAGGGCGGTTGCAGGCCCAGCATTTT | CASSSRGRLQAQHF
TRBJ1-3 | few | TRBV14 | NA | TGTGCCAGCAGCCAAATCGACAGGGGAAACACCATATATTTT | CASSQIDRGNTIYF
TRBJ2-3 | NA | TRBV5-1 | TRBD1 | TGCGCCAGCACCAAGTTAAAACAGGGGGCAGCAGATACGCAGTATTTT | CASTKLKQGAADTQYF
TRBJ2-5 | NA | TRBV11-2 | NA | TGTGCCAGCAGCTTAGTTCCAGACAACCAAGAGACCCAGTACTTC | CASSLVPDNQETQYF
TRBJ2-7 | NA | TRBV27 | NA | TGTGCCAGCAGAGAATCGGGGGTCTACGAGCAGTACTTC | CASRESGVYEQYF
TRBJ1-1 | NA | TRBV19 | TRBD1 | TGTGCCAGTAAAGGGACAGGGGCGTTTGGAGACACTGAAGCTTTCTTT | CASKGTGAFGDTEAFF
TRBJ2-5 | NA | TRBV6-6 | NA | TGTGCCAGCAGTTACTCGCACAGGATGGAGACCCAGTACTTC | CASSYSHRMETQYF
TRBJ2-6 | NA | TRBV13 | NA | TGTGCCAGCAGCTATGGGCTATTCAGGGGCTCTGGGGCCAACGTCCTGACTTTC | CASSYGLFRGSGANVLTF
TRBJ2-2 | few | TRBV6-1 | NA | TGTGCCAGCAGTGACGCTGTTGGACAGAGCACCGGGGAGCTGTTTTTT | CASSDAVGQSTGELFF
TRBJ2-2 | NA | TRBV7-2 | TRBD2 | TGTGCCAGCAGCTTAGCGGGAGGGATGAACACCGGGGAGCTGTTTTTT | CASSLAGGMNTGELFF
TRBJ1-1 | NA | TRBV4-3 | TRBD1 | TGCGCCAGCAGCCAACTTGGGGGGACAGATGAAGCTTTCTTT | CASSQLGGTDEAFF
TRBJ2-3 | NA | TRBV7-9 | TRBD1 | TGTGCCAGCAGCTTAGGACGGGACAGAGATACGCAGTATTTT | CASSLGRDRDTQYF
TRBJ1-2 | once | TRBV2 | NA | TGTGCCAGCAGTGAAGTCGGTGGCTACACCTTC | CASSEVGGYTF
TRBJ1-5 | NA | TRBV6-4 | NA | TGTGCCAGCAGTGAGATGGGGGGTCAGCCCCAGCATTTT | CASSEMGGQPQHF
TRBJ2-3 | NA | TRBV5-4 | TRBD2 | TGTGCCAGCAGCCCTGGACTAGCGGGGGGTGAAGATACGCAGTATTTT | CASSPGLAGGEDTQYF
TRBJ2-7 | once | TRBV11-1 | TRBD2 | TGTGCCAGCAGCTTAGGGGGACTAGCGGCCACCTACGAGCAGTACTTC | CASSLGGLAATYEQYF